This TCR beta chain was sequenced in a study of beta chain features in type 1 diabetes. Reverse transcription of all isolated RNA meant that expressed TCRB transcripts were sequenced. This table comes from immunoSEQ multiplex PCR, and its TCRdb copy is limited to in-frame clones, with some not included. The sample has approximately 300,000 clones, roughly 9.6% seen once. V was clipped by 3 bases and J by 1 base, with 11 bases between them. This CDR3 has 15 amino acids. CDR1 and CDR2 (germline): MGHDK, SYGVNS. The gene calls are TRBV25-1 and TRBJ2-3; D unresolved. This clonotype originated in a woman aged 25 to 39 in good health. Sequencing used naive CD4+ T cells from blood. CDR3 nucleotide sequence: TGTGCCAGCAGTGAGAGTCTGGCGGGCACAGATACGCAGTATTTT. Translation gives CASSESLAGTDTQYF.